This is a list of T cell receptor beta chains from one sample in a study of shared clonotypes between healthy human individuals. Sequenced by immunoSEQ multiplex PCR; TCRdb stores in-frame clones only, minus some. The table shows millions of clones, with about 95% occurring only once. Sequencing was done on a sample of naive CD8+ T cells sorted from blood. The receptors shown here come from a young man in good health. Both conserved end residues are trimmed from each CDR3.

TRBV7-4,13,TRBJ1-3,ASARQLYSGNTIY
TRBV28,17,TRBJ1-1,ASSFPRGAATFMNTEAF
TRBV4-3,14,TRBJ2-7,ASSQGLAGVLYEQY
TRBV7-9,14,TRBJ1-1,ASSLDWSLGDTEAF
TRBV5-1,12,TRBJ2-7,ASSSGDGTYEQY
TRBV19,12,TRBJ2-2,ASSFGQATGELF
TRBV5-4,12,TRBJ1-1,ASSLNEGYTEAF
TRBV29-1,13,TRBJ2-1,SVDDSTGGHNEQF
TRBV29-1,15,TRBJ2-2,SVELRDRGRSTGELF
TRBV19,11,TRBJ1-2,ASSMDRDYGYT
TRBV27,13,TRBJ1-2,ASRFLGQGVYGYT
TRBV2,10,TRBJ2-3,ASSDESYTQY
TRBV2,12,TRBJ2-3,ASSTSPSTDTQY
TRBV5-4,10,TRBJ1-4,ASSLTGEELF
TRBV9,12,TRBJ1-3,ASSVADTGNTIY
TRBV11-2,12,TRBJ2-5,ASSVGLLRETQY
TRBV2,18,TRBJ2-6,ATQTSNSGTGTSGANVLT
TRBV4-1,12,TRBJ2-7,ASSPMEGSYEQY
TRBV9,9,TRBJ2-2,ASSATGELF
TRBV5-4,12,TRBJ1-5,ASSLAPDDQPQH
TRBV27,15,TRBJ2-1,ASSFLSPLASGDEQF
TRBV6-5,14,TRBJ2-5,ASSYSNLPLRETQY
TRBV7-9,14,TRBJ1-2,ASSLLTVEGPGGYT
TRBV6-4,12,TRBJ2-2,ASRTGGEGGELF
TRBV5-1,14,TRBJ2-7,ASSESPGQGTYEQY
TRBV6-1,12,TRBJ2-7,ASSELAGAYEQY
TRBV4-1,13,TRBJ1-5,ASSQVGGGNQPQH
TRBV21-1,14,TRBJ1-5,ASSKGQSRCNQPQH
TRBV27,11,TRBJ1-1,ASGPGGNTEAF
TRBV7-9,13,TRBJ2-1,AIHLATSRINEQF
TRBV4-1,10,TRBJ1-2,ASSQDPRGYT
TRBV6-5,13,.,ASSFWGRASYEQY
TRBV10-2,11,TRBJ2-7,ASSDRVSYEQY
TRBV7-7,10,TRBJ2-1,ASSLDDGEQF
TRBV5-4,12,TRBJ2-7,ASSVRDGLYEQY
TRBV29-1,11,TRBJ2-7,SVRTISSYEQY
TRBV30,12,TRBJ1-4,AWVDRAGGGKLF
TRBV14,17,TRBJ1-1,ASSVRSLGRQGQRTEAF
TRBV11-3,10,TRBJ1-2,ASSLIPGEIS
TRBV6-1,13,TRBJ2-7,ASSEEARLTYEQY
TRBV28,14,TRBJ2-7,ASSTDLEGETYEQY
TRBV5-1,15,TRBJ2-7,ASSGTGTSGGSYEQY
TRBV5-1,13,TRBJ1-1,ASSFGDGSNTEAF
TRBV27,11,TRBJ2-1,ASSLAISREQF
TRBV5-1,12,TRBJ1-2,ASSPSGGADGYT
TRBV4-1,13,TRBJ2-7,ASSQDPSGLYEQY
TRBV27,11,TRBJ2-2,ASYAVYTGELF
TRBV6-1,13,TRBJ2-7,ASTLTRTAAYEQY
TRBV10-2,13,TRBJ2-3,ASSTSGGGTDTQY
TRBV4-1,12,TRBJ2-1,ASSQEGGDNEQF
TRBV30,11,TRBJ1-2,AWSVPQNYGYT
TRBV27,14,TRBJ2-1,ASRDIAGEVYNEQF
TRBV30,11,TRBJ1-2,AWEAPGQGSYT
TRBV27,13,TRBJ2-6,ASGDRISGANVLT
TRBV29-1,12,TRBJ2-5,SVVIWDDAETQY
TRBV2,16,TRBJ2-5,ASREPGLALGPQETQY
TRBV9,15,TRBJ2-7,ASSDVEASGGIYEQY
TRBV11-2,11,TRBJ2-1,ASSPPQGYKQF
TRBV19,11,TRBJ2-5,ALRTGREETQY
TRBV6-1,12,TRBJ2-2,AITDRSNTGELF